The text below deals with one TCR beta chain. Antigen specificity is unknown. Losses at the gene ends were 4 bases for V and 8 bases for J; bases not matched to a gene: 7. Germline lookup yields CDR1 MNHEY and CDR2 SVGAGI. This CDR3 region has 13 residues. This sample is part of a study of T cell repertoires in aging, cancer and after chemotherapy. Points from the study as a whole: Loss of evenness, beyond lost richness, contributed to age-related TCR diversity decline in cancer patients. Untreated cancer patients had significantly lower blood TCR diversity than age-matched healthy donors.

TCR beta rearrangements were amplified from peripheral blood genomic DNA. Multiplex touch-down PCR with TRB-A/B primers amplified rearranged V-D-J TRB sequences. TCRdb ran MiXCR on the multiplex PCR reads and lists one entry per CDR3 protein. The sample shows nearly 11,000 distinct CDR3 sequences, around 42% of them seen only once. This TCR was recovered from a human donor in good health. The specimen was blood. This rearrangement joins TRBV6-5 to TRBJ1-2, with TRBD1 matching 7 bases. CDR3 sequence: CASSLDRVRGYTF. Here the CDR3 DNA reads TGTGCCAGCAGTTTAGACAGGGTGAGGGGCTACACCTTC.